This T cell receptor beta chain was sequenced for a study of blood T cell repertoires in COVID-19. Overall study context: Collection of acute and convalescent COVID-19 samples took place in the United States, Italy and Spain. The analysed material was cDNA or gDNA that came from T cells, B-cell-depleted T cells, or PBMCs.

V was shortened by 2 bases and J by 2 bases, with 6 bases between the two germline ends. The CDR3 consists of 13 residues. The germline V gene encodes CDR1 SGHRS and CDR2 YFSETQ. In the original workflow: Cell counts per sample came from amplifying reference gene primers. The assay was immunoSEQ multiplex PCR, and TCRdb's table has in-frame clones only and misses some. V and J calls and clone size follow that table, whereas D and trimming were derived from the DNA. The repertoire holds roughly 150,000 clones, with around 84% as singletons. This clone was picked up many times. V gene TRBV5-1 combines with J gene TRBJ2-3, with D unresolved. Sequenced input: peripheral blood. The source is a woman between 45 and 65 years old with acute or convalescent COVID-19. This CDR3 is CASSLGDTDTQYF. The CDR3 DNA reads as TGCGCCAGCAGCTTAGGAGACACAGATACGCAGTATTTT. The variable domain in full, with the rest retrieved from reference TRBV5-1 and TRBJ2-3, is KAGVTQTPRYLIKTRGQQVTLSCSPISGHRSVSWYQQTPGQGLQFLFEYFSETQRNKGNFPGRFSGRQFSNSRSEMNVSTLELGDSALYLCASSLGDTDTQYFGPGTRLTVL.